This TCR beta chain was sequenced in a study of blood T cell repertoires in COVID-19. The CDR3 loop spans 15 amino acids. The germline V gene encodes CDR1 MNHEY and CDR2 SMNVEV (reference sequence). The germline V and J ends were trimmed by 1 base and 5 bases, with 14 bases remaining between them. The table came from immunoSEQ multiplex PCR; TCRdb's copy has only in-frame clones and leaves some out. The sample gives 180,000 or so clones, approximately 86% of which show up once; 2.5% to 3.5% is in the top ten. The specimen was peripheral blood. This sequence was found in a woman in her 30s with active or convalescent COVID-19. This chain joins TRBV27 and TRBJ1-1, with a possible D match to TRBD1 (6 bases). For the CDR3, the DNA is TGTGCCAGCAGTTTATTGGGGGGGCGGAAAACTGAAGCTTTCTTT. Amino acids: CASSLLGGRKTEAFF.